This TCR beta chain was sequenced for a study of T cell responses to AZD1222 COVID-19 vaccine. Produced via immunoSEQ multiplex PCR; TCRdb's table is partial and in-frame only. The sample includes about 160,000 clones, over 80% of them seen just once. Worth noting for this clone: Its antigen is not identified.

Findings and limits, study-wide: Recipients of two AZD1222 doses showed rising Spike-specific TCR breadth and depth. It should be noted that donors were predominantly white British and more often female, and clonal diversity was possibly underestimated.

Looked up from germline, CDR1 is SEHNR and CDR2 is FQNEAQ (reference sequence). The CDR3 has 15 amino acids. Trimming shortened V by 0 bases and J by 4 bases, and 9 bases separated the two germline ends. The TCR originated in an adult in good health. The chain recombines TRBV7-9 with TRBJ1-4; possibly TRBD1 for D (6 bases). The starting material was peripheral blood, obtained on day 0 of AZD1222 vaccination. CDR3 bases: TGTGCCAGCAGCTTAGCGACAGGAATTAATGAAAAACTGTTTTTT. As protein: CASSLATGINEKLFF.